The clone carrying this T cell receptor beta chain was recorded many times. The CDR3 has 14 amino acids. With V trimmed by 6 bases and J by 2 bases, 6 bases remained unmatched. The germline gives CDR1 SEHNR, CDR2 FQNEAQ (reference sequence). The data stem from a study of shared clonotypes between healthy human individuals. Sorted subsets were amplified in replicate PCRs using 200 ng DNA, around 30,000 T cell genomes. The protocol was immunoSEQ multiplex PCR, while the TCRdb copy is restricted to in-frame clones and leaves out a portion. Here the sample spans 1 million to 1.3 million clones, about 80% being singletons.

The chain couples TRBV7-9 to TRBJ2-5; 7 bases fit TRBD1. The TCR was taken from a man in his late teens or twenties in good health. Some clones in this sample may be carry-over from other donors' samples. Sequencing was performed on memory CD4+ T cells from PBMCs. Described subset: CD45RA-negative fraction. CDR3 DNA: TGTGCCAGCAGTTCACCGGGACAGCAAGAGACCCAGTACTTC. Residues: CASSSPGQQETQYF.